Shown below are 14 T cell receptor beta chains from a single sample sequenced in a study of blood T cell repertoires in COVID-19. TCRdb's table, derived via immunoSEQ multiplex PCR, lists solely in-frame clones and lacks some. The sample yields roughly 68,000 clones, more than 75% seen once. Specimen: PBMCs or T cells enriched from blood (not recorded which). These receptors came from a woman aged 40 to 50 who had recovered from COVID-19.

This chain joins TRBV15 and TRBJ2-7; TRBD2 is a possible D gene (7 bases). Between the trimmed V and J ends, which lost 0 bases and 6 bases, there was a span of 12 bases. Germline V lookup: CDR1 LNHNV, CDR2 YYDKDF (reference sequence). This CDR3 has 14 residues. The CDR3 DNA sequence: TGTGCCACCAGCAGAGAATACAGGGAGGGCGAGCAGTACTTC. Amino acid sequence: CATSREYREGEQYF.

This chain connects TRBV18 to TRBJ2-2, with D perhaps TRBD2 (5 bases). Trimming stripped 8 bases from V and 3 bases from J, with 13 bases between. Germline V lookup: CDR1 KGHSH, CDR2 LQKENI. The CDR3 totals 14 residues. This chain's CDR3 is CASTPGVDTGELFF. CDR3 DNA sequence: TGTGCCAGCACCCCCGGGGTGGACACCGGGGAGCTGTTTTTT.

This clone was observed once. The rearrangement links TRBV25-1 to TRBJ1-1; no clear D. CDR3 length: 14 amino acids. CDR1 and CDR2 from the germline V gene are MGHDK and SYGVNS. V lost 4 bases and J 6 bases, leaving 15 bases between the germline ends. The CDR3 DNA reads TGTGCCAGCAGTGTGACCCACAGTATCGCTGAAGCTTTCTTT. This codes for CASSVTHSIAEAFF. Full variable domain (remainder filled in from reference TRBV25-1 and TRBJ1-1): EADIYQTPRYLVIGTGKKITLECSQTMGHDKMYWYQQDPGMELHLIHYSYGVNSTEKGDLSSESTVSRIRTEHFPLTLESARPSHTSQYLCASSVTHSIAEAFFGQGTRLTVV.

V is TRBV5-4 and J is TRBJ2-7; 14 nucleotides align to TRBD2. CDR3 length: 17 residues. With 4 bases clipped from V and 2 bases from J, the junction kept 8 bases outside the gene matches. Germline V gene sequence: CDR1 SGHNT, CDR2 YYREEE (reference sequence). The CDR3 protein is CASSPDLTSGGAYEQYF. CDR3 bases: TGTGCCAGCAGCCCCGACCTGACTAGCGGGGGGGCCTACGAGCAGTACTTC. The complete variable domain, with remaining parts taken from reference TRBV5-4 and TRBJ2-7, reads ETGVTQSPTHLIKTRGQQVTLRCSSQSGHNTVSWYQQALGQGPQFIFQYYREEENGRGNFPPRFSGLQFPNYSSELNVNALELDDSALYLCASSPDLTSGGAYEQYFGPGTRLTVT.

The gene calls are TRBV6-5 and TRBJ1-6, with D perhaps matching TRBD1 (6 bases). The CDR3 consists of 15 residues. Trimming stripped 1 base from V and 9 bases from J, with 13 bases between. CDR1 MNHEY and CDR2 SVGAGI come from the germline V gene. Written as DNA, the CDR3 is TGTGCCAGCAGTTACTTTAACACAGGGCGTTCACCCCTCCACTTT. Protein: CASSYFNTGRSPLHF.

The chain has TRBV10-1 and TRBJ2-6; D not resolved. Germline V CDR1 and CDR2: WNHNN, SYGVQD (reference sequence). This CDR3 comprises 14 residues. Deletions cut 5 bases from V and 0 bases from J, with 5 bases between. CDR3 sequence (DNA): TGCGCCAGCAGTTCAGGCTCTGGGGCCAACGTCCTGACTTTC. It encodes CASSSGSGANVLTF.

The genes are TRBV27 and TRBJ1-1; 10 bases match TRBD1. The CDR3 covers 17 residues. Germline CDR1 reads MNHEY; CDR2 reads SMNVEV (reference sequence). V lost 4 bases, J lost 1 base, and 9 bases stayed unmatched. The CDR3 nucleotides are TGTGCCAGCAGTTCATTCTTGAGGGACAGGGGGAACACTGAAGCTTTCTTT. Translation gives CASSSFLRDRGNTEAFF.

The chain carries TRBV9 and TRBJ2-3, with 7 bases that match TRBD2. The ends lost 0 bases at V and 2 bases at J; junction bases unmatched: 9. This CDR3 is 17 amino acids long. Germline CDR1 and CDR2: SGDLS and YYNGEE. CDR3 bases: TGTGCCAGCAGCGTAGATCCAGCGGGGCTACTCACAGATACGCAGTATTTT. It specifies CASSVDPAGLLTDTQYF.

This rearrangement joins TRBV18 to TRBJ1-1; D unclear. Germline V gives CDR1 KGHSH, CDR2 LQKENI. The CDR3 covers 14 residues. V lost 3 bases, J lost 0 bases, and 8 bases lay in between. Here the CDR3 reads CASSPLNLNTEAFF. CDR3 DNA: TGTGCCAGCTCACCCCTAAACTTGAACACTGAAGCTTTCTTT.

The rearrangement links TRBV6-5 to TRBJ1-1; the match to TRBD1 covers 11 bases. Germline-derived CDR1 and CDR2 are MNHEY and SVGAGI. V was pared by 4 bases and J by 5 bases, with 9 bases of the junction left unmatched. CDR3 size: 16 residues. CDR3 region: CASSSSGTGGSTEAFF. As DNA, the CDR3 is TGTGCCAGCAGTTCCTCCGGGACAGGGGGATCAACTGAAGCTTTCTTT.

The chain carries TRBV18 and TRBJ1-4; 9 nucleotides line up with TRBD1. Germline CDR1 reads KGHSH; CDR2 reads LQKENI. The CDR3 runs to 16 residues. After removal of 6 bases from V and 5 bases from J, the junction contained 10 bases not matched to a gene. DNA of the CDR3: TGTGCCAGCTCTCCCACGCAACAGGGGGCGAATGAAAAACTGTTTTTT. Protein product: CASSPTQQGANEKLFF. The variable domain in full, with the rest retrieved from reference TRBV18 and TRBJ1-4, is NAGVMQNPRHLVRRRGQEARLRCSPMKGHSHVYWYRQLPEEGLKFMVYLQKENIIDESGMPKERFSAEFPKEGPSILRIQQVVRGDSAAYFCASSPTQQGANEKLFFGSGTQLSVL.

This chain links TRBV6-5 with TRBJ1-2, with 8 bases aligning to TRBD1. The CDR3 loop spans 14 amino acids. Germline lookup yields CDR1 MNHEY and CDR2 SVGAGI. V gave up 7 bases and J gave up 5 bases; unmatched junction bases: 9. This CDR3 reads CASKPTGAQYGYTF. The DNA of the CDR3 is TGTGCCAGCAAGCCGACAGGGGCCCAATATGGCTACACCTTC.

This chain joins TRBV12-3 or TRBV12-4 and TRBJ2-1, with 12 bases aligning to TRBD2. The junction had 5 bases not matched to a gene; V was cut back by 6 bases and J by 11 bases. CDR3 length equals 13 residues. DNA for the CDR3: TGTGCCAGCAGACTAGCGGGGGGCGTTCAGCAGTTCTTC. Amino acid sequence: CASRLAGGVQQFF.

The chain uses TRBV19 and TRBJ2-2, with 7 bases aligning to TRBD2. Germline lookup yields CDR1 LNHDA and CDR2 SQIVND (reference sequence). V dropped 0 bases and J dropped 5; count of bases not matched to a gene: 12. CDR3 length: 18 residues. CDR3 coding DNA: TGTGCCAGTAGTATAGAAAGTACGGGGGGTCCCTTGACCGGGGAGCTGTTTTTT. Encoded protein: CASSIESTGGPLTGELFF.